This record looks at one T cell receptor (beta chain) sequence and its context. This sample is part of a study of cytomegalovirus exposure and HLA in healthy donors. CDR3 size: 13 residues. The germline V and J ends were trimmed by 4 bases and 1 base, with 7 bases remaining between them. Germline loops: CDR1 LNHDA, CDR2 SQIVND (reference sequence). PCR primers comprised 60 Vbeta and 13 Jbeta primers. Here immunoSEQ multiplex PCR was the method, and the copy in TCRdb shows in-frame clones only, minus some. This listing includes 50,000 or so clones. The sample was PBMCs. The rearrangement joins TRBV19 to TRBJ1-1, with D maybe TRBD1 (6 bases). This clonotype was sampled from a man aged 50 or older in good health and CMV-seropositive. The CDR3 nucleotides read TGTGCCAGTAGTAAACAGGGGAACACTGAAGCTTTCTTT. It translates to CASSKQGNTEAFF.